This is a list of T cell receptor beta chains from one sample in a study of T cell responses to AZD1222 COVID-19 vaccine. The data were produced by immunoSEQ multiplex PCR, yet TCRdb's version contains in-frame clones alone and is incomplete. Of 100,000 to 150,000 clones in the sample, more than 70% were seen once. The sample here was peripheral blood, taken on day 0 of AZD1222 vaccination. These receptors all come from an adult in good health. Each CDR3 is given with its conserved first and last residue. The order of the fields is J gene, V gene, clone size, D gene, CDR3 protein, CDR3 DNA. A D gene is named only where the DNA matches it firmly. The size entry is marked missing in some rows and otherwise reads once, few, many or a size class.

TRBJ1-4,TRBV4-1,.,.,CASTSMGGLGTNEKLFF,TGCGCCAGCACCTCAATGGGGGGGCTGGGAACTAATGAAAAACTGTTTTTT
TRBJ2-7,TRBV29-1,.,.,CSVTSSYEQYF,TGCAGCGTAACTAGCAGTTACGAGCAGTACTTC
TRBJ2-3,TRBV11-3,few,TRBD1,CASSPGLPWDRGTDTQYF,TGTGCCAGCAGCCCGGGGCTGCCATGGGACAGGGGCACAGATACGCAGTATTTT
TRBJ1-1,TRBV3-1/TRBV3-2,few,TRBD1,CASSQDVRTGFIGAFF,TGTGCCAGCAGCCAAGACGTCCGGACAGGGTTTATCGGAGCTTTCTTT
TRBJ2-5,TRBV5-4,.,TRBD2,CASSLPAGVRETQYF,TGTGCCAGCAGCTTACCGGCGGGAGTAAGAGAGACCCAGTACTTC
TRBJ2-7,TRBV2,once,TRBD2,CASRPPSSGSSYEQYF,TGTGCCAGCAGACCCCCCTCCAGCGGGAGCTCCTACGAGCAGTACTTC
TRBJ2-5,TRBV11-1,.,TRBD1,CASSKQGAGETQYF,TGTGCCAGCAGCAAACAGGGGGCTGGGGAGACCCAGTACTTC
TRBJ1-2,TRBV11-2,.,TRBD1,CASSRDGDSNYGYTF,TGTGCCAGCAGCCGAGACGGGGACAGCAACTATGGCTACACCTTC
TRBJ1-5,TRBV19,.,.,CASSIALQINQPQHF,TGTGCCAGTAGTATAGCGTTACAGATTAATCAGCCCCAGCATTTT
TRBJ2-1,TRBV4-1,.,TRBD2,CASSQETSGRVGSNEQFF,TGCGCCAGCAGCCAAGAGACTAGCGGGAGGGTTGGATCCAATGAGCAGTTCTTC
TRBJ1-2,TRBV7-2,.,TRBD1,CASSETGNYGYTF,TGTGCCAGCAGCGAGACAGGGAACTATGGCTACACCTTC
TRBJ1-2,TRBV28,.,.,CASSPYNYGYTF,TGTGCCAGCAGTCCTTACAACTATGGCTACACCTTC
TRBJ2-1,TRBV11-2,.,TRBD1,CASSGDRYNEQFF,TGTGCCAGCAGCGGGGACAGATACAATGAGCAGTTCTTC
TRBJ2-3,TRBV6-5,.,TRBD1,CASRRDRPSTDTQYF,TGTGCCAGCAGGAGGGACAGACCTAGCACAGATACGCAGTATTTT
TRBJ2-1,TRBV7-9,.,.,CASSLGGSQFF,TGTGCCAGCAGCTTAGGAGGGAGCCAGTTCTTC
TRBJ2-5,TRBV9,.,.,CASSVFDGDGETQYF,TGTGCCAGCAGCGTGTTCGATGGAGACGGAGAGACCCAGTACTTC
TRBJ1-1,TRBV18,.,TRBD1,CASSPFTVTGDMNTEAFF,TGTGCCAGCTCACCCTTCACGGTAACAGGGGATATGAACACTGAAGCTTTCTTT
TRBJ2-1,TRBV28,.,TRBD2,CASSLGLAGTSYNEQFF,TGTGCCAGCAGTTTGGGGCTAGCGGGAACCTCCTACAATGAGCAGTTCTTC
TRBJ2-1,TRBV6-2/TRBV6-3,.,.,CASSLPTEYNEQFF,TGTGCCAGCAGTCTACCGACAGAGTACAATGAGCAGTTCTTC
TRBJ1-1,TRBV7-2,.,.,CASRLTDKNTEAFF,TGTGCCAGCCGTTTGACAGACAAGAACACTGAAGCTTTCTTT
TRBJ1-1,TRBV3-1/TRBV3-2,.,.,CASSQGANTEAFF,TGTGCCAGCAGCCAAGGGGCGAACACTGAAGCTTTCTTT
TRBJ1-3,TRBV19,.,.,CATPGGSKLHTIYF,TGTGCCACCCCGGGGGGGAGTAAATTGCACACCATATATTTT
TRBJ2-5,TRBV5-1,.,.,CASSFGSWGPETQYF,TGCGCCAGCAGCTTTGGCAGTTGGGGCCCAGAGACCCAGTACTTC
TRBJ1-5,TRBV19,.,.,CASRTAGNQPQHF,TGTGCCAGTCGGACAGCCGGCAATCAGCCCCAGCATTTT
TRBJ1-6,TRBV15,.,.,CATSRDLTGGFNSPLHF,TGTGCCACCAGCAGAGATTTAACGGGAGGGTTTAATTCACCCCTCCACTTT
TRBJ2-7,TRBV27,.,TRBD1,CASSLRDRANEQYF,TGTGCCAGCAGTTTAAGGGACAGGGCAAACGAGCAGTACTTC
TRBJ2-5,TRBV9,.,.,CASSVVGLNQETQYF,TGTGCCAGCAGCGTAGTAGGTCTTAACCAAGAGACCCAGTACTTC
TRBJ2-5,TRBV7-9,.,TRBD2,CASSASGRGETQYF,TGTGCCAGCAGCGCTAGCGGGAGGGGAGAGACCCAGTACTTC
TRBJ2-7,TRBV7-6,few,TRBD2,CASSIGVSGGAYEQYF,TGTGCCAGCAGCATCGGCGTTAGCGGGGGAGCCTACGAGCAGTACTTC
TRBJ2-7,TRBV7-3,.,TRBD1,CASSVQTGNSYEQYF,TGTGCCAGCAGCGTACAGACAGGGAACTCCTACGAGCAGTACTTC
TRBJ1-2,TRBV10-3,.,.,CAISESPSGLYGYTF,TGTGCCATCAGTGAATCCCCTTCCGGGCTCTATGGCTACACCTTC
TRBJ1-2,TRBV7-8,.,.,CASSLEAGTTYTGYTF,TGTGCCAGCAGCTTAGAGGCAGGGACGACGTATACTGGCTACACCTTC
TRBJ2-3,TRBV19,.,TRBD2,CASTLGLAGGGSTDTQYF,TGTGCCAGTACCCTCGGACTAGCGGGAGGGGGGAGCACAGATACGCAGTATTTT
TRBJ2-7,TRBV9,few,.,CASSVGRLSTEQYF,TGTGCCAGCAGCGTAGGGAGGTTGTCAACCGAGCAGTACTTC
TRBJ2-3,TRBV2,once,TRBD2,CASSPRLAGTDTQYF,TGTGCCAGCAGCCCCCGACTAGCGGGAACTGATACGCAGTATTTT
TRBJ2-1,TRBV24-1,.,TRBD2,CATSGSLAGELDEQFF,TGTGCCACCAGTGGGTCACTAGCGGGAGAATTGGATGAGCAGTTCTTC
TRBJ2-2,TRBV28,.,TRBD1,CASSFARGLLGGLFF,TGTGCCAGCAGTTTTGCCAGGGGGCTCCTCGGGGGGCTGTTTTTT
TRBJ1-1,TRBV11-3,few,.,CASSLEGWGRENTEAFF,TGTGCCAGCAGCTTAGAGGGTTGGGGCAGGGAGAACACTGAAGCTTTCTTT
TRBJ1-2,TRBV9,.,.,CASTHSRGGRIWGTNYGYTF,TGTGCCAGCACCCATTCTCGGGGGGGCCGGATCTGGGGCACTAACTATGGCTACACCTTC
TRBJ1-3,TRBV5-1,.,.,CASSAQGGGNTIYF,TGCGCCAGCAGCGCCCAGGGTGGAGGAAACACCATATATTTT
TRBJ2-7,TRBV9,.,.,CASSVESSADEQYF,TGTGCCAGCAGCGTAGAATCTAGCGCGGACGAGCAGTACTTC
TRBJ1-5,TRBV7-2,.,.,CASSLLDSNQPQHF,TGTGCCAGCAGCTTACTGGATAGCAATCAGCCCCAGCATTTT
TRBJ1-6,TRBV12-5,.,TRBD1,CASGLTRGQVWSYNSPLHF,TGTGCTAGTGGTTTAACAAGGGGACAGGTTTGGTCCTATAATTCACCCCTCCACTTT
TRBJ2-7,TRBV27,few,.,CASSPRLPSDEQYF,TGTGCCAGCAGTCCACGACTACCTTCGGACGAGCAGTACTTC
TRBJ2-3,TRBV5-1,.,TRBD2,CASTLAGGVDTQYF,TGCGCCAGCACACTAGCGGGAGGGGTGGATACGCAGTATTTT